This TCR beta chain was identified in a study of T cell repertoires in cytomegalovirus infection. For the study at large: Public TCR beta signatures indicated both CMV infection and matching HLA type.

V lost 0 bases to trimming and J lost 2 bases, with 19 bases between them. Germline V gene sequence: CDR1 DFQATT, CDR2 SNEGSKA (reference sequence). This CDR3 contains 17 residues. Notes on the study in general: The cumulative frequency of public TCR beta families identified carriers of CMV plus the relevant HLA. HLA-C-restricted CMV-specific TCR beta clonotypes prevailed in the ex vivo response.

TCRdb reprocessed the reads via MiXCR and lists one record per CDR3 protein. The sample holds 250,000 to 300,000 distinct CDR3 sequences; around 13% are singletons and the top ten take roughly 8.7%. About this clonotype itself: Its antigen remains unidentified.

The TCR sequence derives from a human donor in good health (CMV status not recorded). Some clones in this sample may be carry-over from other donors' samples. The chain carries TRBV20-1 and TRBJ2-5; a possible D gene is TRBD2 (5 bases). The sequenced sample consisted of PBMCs. This CDR3 reads CSARELSEANHQETQYF. The CDR3 DNA is TGCAGTGCTAGAGAGCTTTCGGAGGCGAACCATCAAGAGACCCAGTACTTC.